One and the same sample provided the 2 T cell receptor beta chains below, sequenced in a study of vaccination and CD4 T cells after COVID-19. Described treatment: approximately 11-day PBMC culture with coronavirus spike peptide pools or control peptides (ViraFEST assay). CD4+ T cells of the unexposed donor were collected before the COVID-19 pandemic (2011-2018). What these receptors recognize is not known. Scientists ran DNA taken from cultured CD4+ T cells through the Oncomine TCR Beta short-read assay for sequencing. It was from cultured CD4+ T cells that genomic DNA was extracted. TCRdb redid the calling of the PCR reads with MiXCR, one entry per CDR3 protein. The data contain about 10,000 distinct CDR3 sequences, approximately 31% of them singletons. Sequencing was done on a sample of CD4+ T cells from blood, cultured in vitro. Receptor source: a human donor in good health.

V gene TRBV5-1 combines with J gene TRBJ1-1; D not certain. Germline assignment: CDR1 SGHRS and CDR2 YFSETQ. CDR3 length: 15 amino acids. The ends were cut back, 0 bases at V and 2 bases at J, with 11 bases in the middle. The DNA for the CDR3 is TGCGCCAGCAGCTTGGAGTTGAGCAGTAACACTGAAGCTTTCTTT. This codes for CASSLELSSNTEAFF.

This rearrangement joins TRBV27 to TRBJ2-7, with TRBD2 matching 8 bases. CDR1 and CDR2 from the germline V gene are MNHEY and SMNVEV (reference sequence). The CDR3 is 12 amino acids. Unmatched junction bases numbered 5, after V lost 5 bases and J lost 8 bases. The CDR3 region is CASSPREGQQYF. DNA for the CDR3: TGTGCCAGCAGTCCCCGGGAGGGACAGCAGTACTTC.